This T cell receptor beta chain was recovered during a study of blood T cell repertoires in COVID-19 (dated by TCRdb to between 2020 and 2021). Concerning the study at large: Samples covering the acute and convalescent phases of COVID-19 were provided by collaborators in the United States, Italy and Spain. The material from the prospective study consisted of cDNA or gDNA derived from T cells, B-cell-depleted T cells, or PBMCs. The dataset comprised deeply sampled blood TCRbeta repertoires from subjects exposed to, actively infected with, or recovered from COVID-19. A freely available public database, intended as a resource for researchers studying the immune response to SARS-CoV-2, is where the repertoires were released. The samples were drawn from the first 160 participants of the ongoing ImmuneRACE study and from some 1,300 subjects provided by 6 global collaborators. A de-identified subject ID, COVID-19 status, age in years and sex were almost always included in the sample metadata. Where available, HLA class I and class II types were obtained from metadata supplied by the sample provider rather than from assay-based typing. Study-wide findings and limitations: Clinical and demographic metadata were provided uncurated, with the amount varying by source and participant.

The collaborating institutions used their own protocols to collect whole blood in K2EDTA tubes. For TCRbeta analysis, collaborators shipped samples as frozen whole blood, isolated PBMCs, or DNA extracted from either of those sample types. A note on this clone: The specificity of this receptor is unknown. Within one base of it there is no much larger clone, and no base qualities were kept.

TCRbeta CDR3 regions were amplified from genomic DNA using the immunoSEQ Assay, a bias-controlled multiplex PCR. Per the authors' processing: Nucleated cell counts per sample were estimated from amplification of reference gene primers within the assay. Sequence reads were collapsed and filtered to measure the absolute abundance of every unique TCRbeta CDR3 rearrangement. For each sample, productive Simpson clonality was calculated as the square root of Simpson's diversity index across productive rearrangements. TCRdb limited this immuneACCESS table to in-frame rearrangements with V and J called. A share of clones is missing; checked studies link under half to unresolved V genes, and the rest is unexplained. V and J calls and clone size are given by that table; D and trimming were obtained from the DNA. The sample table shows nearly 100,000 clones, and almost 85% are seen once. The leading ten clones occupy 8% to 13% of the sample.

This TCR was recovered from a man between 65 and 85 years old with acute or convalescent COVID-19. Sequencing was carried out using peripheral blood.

The DNA is as follows: TGCGCCAGCAGCCAACCCGGGGGGGAGGAAAAACTGTTTTTT. This translates into CASSQPGGEEKLFF. Rearrangement joined TRBV4-1 to TRBJ1-4; TRBD1 might be the D gene, on 5 matching bases. The germline V gene specifies MGHRA as CDR1 and YSYEKL as CDR2. Trimming costs V 2 bases and J 8 bases, and their ends lie 12 bases apart. The CDR3, from cysteine to phenylalanine, totals 14 residues. Only CDR3 DNA is held: 42 bases, read in frame from base 1.